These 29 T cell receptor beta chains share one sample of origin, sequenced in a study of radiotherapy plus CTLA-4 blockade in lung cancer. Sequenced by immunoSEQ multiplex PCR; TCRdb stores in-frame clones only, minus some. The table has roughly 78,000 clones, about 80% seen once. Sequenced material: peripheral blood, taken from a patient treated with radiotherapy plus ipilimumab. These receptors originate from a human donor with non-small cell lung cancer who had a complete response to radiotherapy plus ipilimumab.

CDR3 bases: TGTGCCAGCAGCTTTGGTTCAGTTTCTAACTATGGCTACACCTTC. Translated, it gives CASSFGSVSNYGYTF. V and J are TRBV5-6 and TRBJ1-2, with D unresolved. V dropped 2 bases and J dropped 0 bases, with 11 bases sitting between them. The germline V gene encodes CDR1 SGHDT and CDR2 YYEEEE. The CDR3 totals 15 residues. Combining the CDR3 with reference TRBV5-6 and TRBJ1-2 gives the whole variable domain DAGVTQSPTHLIKTRGQQVTLRCSPKSGHDTVSWYQQALGQGPQFIFQYYEEEERQRGNFPDRFSGHQFPNYSSELNVNALLLGDSALYLCASSFGSVSNYGYTFGSGTRLTVV.

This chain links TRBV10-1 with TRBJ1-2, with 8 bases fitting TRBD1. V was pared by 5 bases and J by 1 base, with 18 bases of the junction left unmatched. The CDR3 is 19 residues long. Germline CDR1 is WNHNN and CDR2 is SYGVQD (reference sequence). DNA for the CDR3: TGCGCCAGCAGTAGACCCAACCCTTGGACAGGGCCCTTTAACTATGGCTACACCTTC. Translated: CASSRPNPWTGPFNYGYTF.

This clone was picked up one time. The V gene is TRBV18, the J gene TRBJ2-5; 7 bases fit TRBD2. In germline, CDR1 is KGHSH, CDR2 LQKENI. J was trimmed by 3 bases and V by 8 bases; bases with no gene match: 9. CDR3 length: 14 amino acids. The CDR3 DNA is TGTGCCAGCCAAAGCGGGACGGGTGAAGAGACCCAGTACTTC. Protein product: CASQSGTGEETQYF.

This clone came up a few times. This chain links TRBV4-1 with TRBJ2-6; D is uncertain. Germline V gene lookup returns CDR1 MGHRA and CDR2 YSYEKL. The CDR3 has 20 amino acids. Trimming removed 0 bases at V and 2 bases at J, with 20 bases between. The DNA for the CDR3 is TGCGCCAGCAGCCAAGATAGGTCTACGGTAGCTCAAGCTGGGGCCAACGTCCTGACTTTC. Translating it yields CASSQDRSTVAQAGANVLTF.

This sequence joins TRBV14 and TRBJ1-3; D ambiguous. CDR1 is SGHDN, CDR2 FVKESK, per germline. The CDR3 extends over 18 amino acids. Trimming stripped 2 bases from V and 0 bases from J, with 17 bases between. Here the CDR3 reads CASSQPPGGLYSGNTIYF. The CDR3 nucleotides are TGTGCCAGCAGCCAACCCCCGGGCGGTTTGTACTCTGGAAACACCATATATTTT.

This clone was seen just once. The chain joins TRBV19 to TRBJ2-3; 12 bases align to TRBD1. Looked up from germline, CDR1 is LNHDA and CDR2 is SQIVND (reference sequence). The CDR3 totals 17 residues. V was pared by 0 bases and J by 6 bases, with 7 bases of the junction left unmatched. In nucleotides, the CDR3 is TGTGCCAGTAGTATAGACCCCGGGACAGGGGGCGCGGATACGCAGTATTTT. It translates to CASSIDPGTGGADTQYF.

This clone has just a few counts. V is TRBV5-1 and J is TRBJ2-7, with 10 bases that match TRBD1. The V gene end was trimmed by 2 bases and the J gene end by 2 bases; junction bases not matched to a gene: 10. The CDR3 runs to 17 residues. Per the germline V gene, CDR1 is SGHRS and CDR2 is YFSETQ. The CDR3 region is CASSFAPGQGGTYEQYF. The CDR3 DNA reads TGCGCCAGCAGCTTTGCTCCCGGACAGGGGGGAACCTACGAGCAGTACTTC.

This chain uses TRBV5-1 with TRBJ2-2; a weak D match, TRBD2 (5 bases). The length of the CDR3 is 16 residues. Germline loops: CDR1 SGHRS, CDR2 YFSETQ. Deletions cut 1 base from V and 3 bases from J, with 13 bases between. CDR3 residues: CASSLRRLDYTGELFF. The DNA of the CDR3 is TGCGCCAGCAGCTTGCGAAGGCTGGACTACACCGGGGAGCTGTTTTTT.

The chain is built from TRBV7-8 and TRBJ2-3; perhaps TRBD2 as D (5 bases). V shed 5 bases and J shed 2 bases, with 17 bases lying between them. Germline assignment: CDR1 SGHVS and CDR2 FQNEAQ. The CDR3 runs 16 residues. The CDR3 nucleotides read TGTGCCAGCAGCCGGGAAGGTGGGGAGACCACAGATACGCAGTATTTT. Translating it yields CASSREGGETTDTQYF.

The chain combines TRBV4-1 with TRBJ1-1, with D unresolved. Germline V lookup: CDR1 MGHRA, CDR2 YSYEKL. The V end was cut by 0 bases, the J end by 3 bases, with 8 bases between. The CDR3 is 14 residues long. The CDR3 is CASSQEHRYTEAFF. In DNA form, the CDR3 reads TGCGCCAGCAGCCAAGAACACCGATACACTGAAGCTTTCTTT.

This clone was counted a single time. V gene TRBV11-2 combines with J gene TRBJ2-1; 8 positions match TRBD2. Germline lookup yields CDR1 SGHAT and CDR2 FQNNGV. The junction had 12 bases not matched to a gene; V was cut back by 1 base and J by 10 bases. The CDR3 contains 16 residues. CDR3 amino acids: CASSLAPSSGSREQFF. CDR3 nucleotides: TGTGCCAGCAGCTTAGCCCCCTCCAGCGGGAGCCGCGAGCAGTTCTTC.

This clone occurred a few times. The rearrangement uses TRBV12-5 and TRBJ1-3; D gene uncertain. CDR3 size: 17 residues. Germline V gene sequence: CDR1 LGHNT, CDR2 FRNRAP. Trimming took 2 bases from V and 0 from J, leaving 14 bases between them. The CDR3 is CASGLSLGSNSGNTIYF. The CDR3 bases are TGTGCTAGTGGTTTGAGTCTGGGCAGTAACTCTGGAAACACCATATATTTT.

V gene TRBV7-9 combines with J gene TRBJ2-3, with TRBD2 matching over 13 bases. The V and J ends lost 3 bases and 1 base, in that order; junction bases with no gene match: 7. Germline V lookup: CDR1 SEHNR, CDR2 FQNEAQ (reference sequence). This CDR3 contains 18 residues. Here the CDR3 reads CASSFTSGGAGGTDTQYF. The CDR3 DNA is TGTGCCAGCAGCTTTACTAGCGGGGGGGCCGGGGGCACAGATACGCAGTATTTT.

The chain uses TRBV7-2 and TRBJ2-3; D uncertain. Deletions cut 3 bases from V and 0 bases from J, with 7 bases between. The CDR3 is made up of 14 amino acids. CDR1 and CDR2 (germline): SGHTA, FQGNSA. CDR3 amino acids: CASSLSRSTDTQYF. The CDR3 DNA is TGTGCCAGCAGCTTGTCCCGGAGCACAGATACGCAGTATTTT.

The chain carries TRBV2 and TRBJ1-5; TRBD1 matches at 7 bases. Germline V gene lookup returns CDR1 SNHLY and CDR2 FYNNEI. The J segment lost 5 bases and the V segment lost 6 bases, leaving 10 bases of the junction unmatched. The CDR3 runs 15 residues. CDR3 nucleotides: TGTGCCAGCAGCGGGGGACAGTCTTTGGATCAGCCCCAGCATTTT. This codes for CASSGGQSLDQPQHF. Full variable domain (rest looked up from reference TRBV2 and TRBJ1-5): EPEVTQTPSHQVTQMGQEVILRCVPISNHLYFYWYRQILGQKVEFLVSFYNNEISEKSEIFDDQFSVERPDGSNFTLKIRSTKLEDSAMYFCASSGGQSLDQPQHFGDGTRLSIL.

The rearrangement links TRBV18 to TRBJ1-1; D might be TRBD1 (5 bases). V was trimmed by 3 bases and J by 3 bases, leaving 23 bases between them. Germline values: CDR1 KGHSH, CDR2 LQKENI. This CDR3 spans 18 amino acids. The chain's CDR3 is CASSPGQGGRAGYTEAFF. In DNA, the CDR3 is TGTGCCAGCTCACCTGGTCAGGGCGGCCGGGCTGGGTACACTGAAGCTTTCTTT.

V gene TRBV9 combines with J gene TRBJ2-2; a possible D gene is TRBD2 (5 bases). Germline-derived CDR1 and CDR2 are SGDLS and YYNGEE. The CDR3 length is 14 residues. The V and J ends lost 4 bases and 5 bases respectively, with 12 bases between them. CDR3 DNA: TGTGCCAGCAGCTCCAGCGGACGAACCGGGGAGCTGTTTTTT. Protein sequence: CASSSSGRTGELFF.

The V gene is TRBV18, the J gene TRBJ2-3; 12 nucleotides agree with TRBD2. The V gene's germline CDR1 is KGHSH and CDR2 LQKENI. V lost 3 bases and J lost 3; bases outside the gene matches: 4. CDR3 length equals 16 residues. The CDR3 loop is CASSPYGLAGTDTQYF. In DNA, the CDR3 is TGTGCCAGCTCACCTTACGGACTAGCGGGGACAGATACGCAGTATTTT.

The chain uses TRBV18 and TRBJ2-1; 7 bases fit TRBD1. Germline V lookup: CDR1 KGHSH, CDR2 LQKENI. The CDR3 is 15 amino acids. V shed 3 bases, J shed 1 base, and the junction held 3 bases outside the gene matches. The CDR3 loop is CASSPSRGSYNEQFF. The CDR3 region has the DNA TGTGCCAGCTCACCGTCCAGGGGGTCCTACAATGAGCAGTTCTTC. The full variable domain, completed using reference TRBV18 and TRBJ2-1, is NAGVMQNPRHLVRRRGQEARLRCSPMKGHSHVYWYRQLPEEGLKFMVYLQKENIIDESGMPKERFSAEFPKEGPSILRIQQVVRGDSAAYFCASSPSRGSYNEQFFGPGTRLTVL.

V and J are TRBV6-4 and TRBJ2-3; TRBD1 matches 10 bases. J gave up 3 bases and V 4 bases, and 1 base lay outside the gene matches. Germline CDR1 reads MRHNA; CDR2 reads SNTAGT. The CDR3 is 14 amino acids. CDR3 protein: CASSAGQGTDTQYF. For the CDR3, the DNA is TGTGCCAGCAGTGCGGGACAGGGGACAGATACGCAGTATTTT.

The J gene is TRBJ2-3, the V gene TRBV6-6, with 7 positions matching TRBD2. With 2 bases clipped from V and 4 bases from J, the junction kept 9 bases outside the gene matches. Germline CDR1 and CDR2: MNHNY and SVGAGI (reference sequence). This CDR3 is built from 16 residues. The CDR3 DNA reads TGTGCCAGCAGTTACGCGAGCGGGACTGCCGCAGATACGCAGTATTTT. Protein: CASSYASGTAADTQYF.

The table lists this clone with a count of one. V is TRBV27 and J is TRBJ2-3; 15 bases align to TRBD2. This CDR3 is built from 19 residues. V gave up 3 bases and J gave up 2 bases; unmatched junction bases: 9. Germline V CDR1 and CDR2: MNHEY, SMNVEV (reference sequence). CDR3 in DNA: TGTGCCAGCAGTTTGTTAGGACTAGCGGGGGGGCTGGACACAGATACGCAGTATTTT. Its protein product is CASSLLGLAGGLDTDTQYF.

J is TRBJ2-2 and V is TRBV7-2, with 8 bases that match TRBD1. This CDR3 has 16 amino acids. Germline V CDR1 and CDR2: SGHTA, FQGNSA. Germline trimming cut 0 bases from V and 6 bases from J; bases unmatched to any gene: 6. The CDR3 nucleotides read TGTGCCAGCAGCTTAGCGGACAGGGTTAAATCCGGGGAGCTGTTTTTT. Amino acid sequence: CASSLADRVKSGELFF. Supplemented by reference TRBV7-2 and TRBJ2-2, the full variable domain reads GAGVSQSPSNKVTEKGKDVELRCDPISGHTALYWYRQSLGQGLEFLIYFQGNSAPDKSGLPSDRFSAERTGGSVSTLTIQRTQQEDSAVYLCASSLADRVKSGELFFGEGSRLTVL.

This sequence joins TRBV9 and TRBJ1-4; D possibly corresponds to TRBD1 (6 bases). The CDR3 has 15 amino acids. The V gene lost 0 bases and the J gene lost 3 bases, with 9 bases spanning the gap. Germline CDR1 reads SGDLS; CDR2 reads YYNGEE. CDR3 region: CASSVGGQSNEKLFF. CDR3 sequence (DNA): TGTGCCAGCAGCGTAGGCGGACAGTCTAATGAAAAACTGTTTTTT.

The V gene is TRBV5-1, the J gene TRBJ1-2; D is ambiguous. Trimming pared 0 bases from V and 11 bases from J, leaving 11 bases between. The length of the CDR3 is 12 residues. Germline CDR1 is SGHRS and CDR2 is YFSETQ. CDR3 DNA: TGCGCCAGCAGCTTGGTCGAGCAAGAGTACACCTTC. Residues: CASSLVEQEYTF.

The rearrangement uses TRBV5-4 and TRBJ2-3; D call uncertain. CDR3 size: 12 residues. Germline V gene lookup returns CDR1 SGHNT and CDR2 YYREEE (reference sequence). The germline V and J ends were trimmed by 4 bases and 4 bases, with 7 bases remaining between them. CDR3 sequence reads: CASSPRSDTQYF. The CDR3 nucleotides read TGTGCCAGCAGCCCAAGGTCAGATACGCAGTATTTT.

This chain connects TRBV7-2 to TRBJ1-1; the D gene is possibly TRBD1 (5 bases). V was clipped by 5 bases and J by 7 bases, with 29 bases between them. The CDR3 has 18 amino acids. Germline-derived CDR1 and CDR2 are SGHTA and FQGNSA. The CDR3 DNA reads TGTGCCAGCAGCCCGTTGGGTCGGACCTCGACAGTAAGGCTTGAAGCTTTCTTT. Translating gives CASSPLGRTSTVRLEAFF.

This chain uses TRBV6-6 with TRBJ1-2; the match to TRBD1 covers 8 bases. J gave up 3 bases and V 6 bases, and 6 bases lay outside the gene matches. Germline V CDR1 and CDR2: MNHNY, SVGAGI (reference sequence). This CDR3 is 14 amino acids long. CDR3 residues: CASRPRQGHYGYTF. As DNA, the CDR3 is TGTGCCAGCAGACCTCGACAGGGGCACTATGGCTACACCTTC.

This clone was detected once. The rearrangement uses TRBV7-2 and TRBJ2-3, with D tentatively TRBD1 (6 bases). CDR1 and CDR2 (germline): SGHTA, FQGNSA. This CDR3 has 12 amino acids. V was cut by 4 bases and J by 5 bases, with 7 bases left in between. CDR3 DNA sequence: TGTGCCAGCAGCTCCAGGGGAGATACGCAGTATTTT. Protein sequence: CASSSRGDTQYF.